The rows below give T cell receptor beta chains drawn from one sample of a study of shared clonotypes between healthy human individuals. Sequencing was performed with immunoSEQ multiplex PCR; in TCRdb, only in-frame clones are kept and a portion is missing. The table lists approximately 1.5 million clones, approximately 98.5% of them singletons. The specimen was naive CD4+ T cells sorted from blood. These receptors all stem from a man between 25 and 39 years old in good health. CDR3s include the opening cysteine and the closing phenylalanine or tryptophan. The D gene is left open where the match is weak.

d_call	v_call	j_call	cdr3_aa	cdr3_nt
NA	TRBV7-2	TRBJ2-3	CASTAGFPSTDTQYF	TGTGCCAGCACTGCGGGGTTCCCTAGCACAGATACGCAGTATTTT
TRBD2	TRBV5-1	TRBJ2-2	CASSLRGGTGELFF	TGCGCCAGCAGCTTGAGGGGAGGGACCGGGGAGCTGTTTTTT
NA	TRBV7-6	TRBJ2-1	CASSLKGGNEQFF	TGTGCCAGCAGCTTAAAGGGGGGCAATGAGCAGTTCTTC
NA	TRBV5-6	TRBJ1-4	CASSLALGARELFF	TGTGCCAGCAGCTTGGCCTTAGGGGCGCGGGAACTGTTTTTT
NA	TRBV5-1	TRBJ1-4	CASSLAGSREKLFF	TGCGCCAGCAGCTTGGCTGGCAGCCGAGAAAAACTGTTTTTT
NA	TRBV19	TRBJ2-2	CASSMGAGRTGELFF	TGTGCCAGTAGTATGGGGGCGGGTAGAACCGGGGAGCTGTTTTTT
TRBD2	TRBV6-1	TRBJ2-1	CASSEVSSGYNEQFF	TGTGCCAGCAGTGAGGTCTCTAGCGGATACAATGAGCAGTTCTTC
NA	TRBV6-1	TRBJ1-4	CASSAYREAWEKLFF	TGTGCCAGCAGTGCCTACAGGGAGGCGTGGGAAAAACTGTTTTTT
NA	TRBV4-3	TRBJ2-2	CASSPRERGFRTGELFF	TGCGCCAGCAGCCCCCGGGAAAGAGGGTTTCGGACCGGGGAGCTGTTTTTT
NA	TRBV2	TRBJ1-5	CASSAEGQTYSNQPQHF	TGTGCCAGCAGTGCAGAAGGACAGACTTATAGCAATCAGCCCCAGCATTTT
NA	TRBV15	TRBJ2-7	CATSRGGGVAYEQYF	TGTGCCACCAGCAGAGGTGGGGGTGTCGCCTACGAGCAGTACTTC
TRBD1	TRBV19	TRBJ1-2	CASKGTGGGGYTF	TGTGCCAGTAAAGGGACAGGGGGCGGAGGCTACACCTTC
TRBD1	TRBV30	TRBJ2-3	CAWEGQGAEDTQYF	TGTGCCTGGGAAGGACAGGGGGCAGAAGATACGCAGTATTTT
TRBD2	TRBV5-4	TRBJ2-1	CASSRGGAGGRNEQFF	TGTGCCAGCAGCCGTGGAGGCGCGGGAGGAAGGAATGAGCAGTTCTTC
NA	TRBV5-1	TRBJ2-2	CASSFQGAAGELFF	TGCGCCAGCAGCTTCCAGGGTGCTGCCGGGGAGCTGTTTTTT
TRBD2	TRBV5-1	TRBJ2-5	CASSPRLAGGSFQETQYF	TGCGCCAGCAGCCCCCGACTAGCGGGAGGGAGTTTCCAAGAGACCCAGTACTTC
NA	TRBV7-6	TRBJ1-5	CASSNRRDGTFPQPQHF	TGTGCCAGCAGCAATCGTCGGGACGGGACATTCCCTCAGCCCCAGCATTTT
NA	TRBV2	TRBJ2-7	CASTQGQGPYEQYF	TGTGCCAGCACCCAAGGGCAGGGTCCCTACGAGCAGTACTTC
TRBD2	TRBV19	TRBJ2-7	CASRRASGAYEQYF	TGTGCCAGTAGAAGGGCTAGCGGAGCCTACGAGCAGTACTTC
NA	TRBV28	TRBJ2-3	CASSSLRGSTDTQYF	TGTGCCAGCAGCTCTTTGCGCGGGAGCACAGATACGCAGTATTTT
NA	TRBV9	TRBJ2-2	CASSVEGLNPGELFF	TGTGCCAGCAGCGTAGAGGGGCTTAATCCCGGGGAGCTGTTTTTT
TRBD1	TRBV7-9	TRBJ2-1	CASSLRAGTGGDNEQFF	TGTGCCAGCAGCTTGCGAGCCGGGACAGGGGGAGACAATGAGCAGTTCTTC
NA	TRBV28	TRBJ2-7	CASSLRRRSSYEQYF	TGTGCCAGCAGTTTGCGGCGAAGGAGCTCCTACGAGCAGTACTTC
NA	TRBV6-8	TRBJ2-7	CASRDRSYEQYF	TGTGCCAGCAGGGACCGATCCTACGAGCAGTACTTC
TRBD1	TRBV5-4	TRBJ2-7	CASSPKGQPYEQYF	TGTGCCAGCAGCCCCAAGGGACAGCCCTACGAGCAGTACTTC
NA	TRBV5-1	TRBJ2-7	CASSQGQSSGEQYF	TGCGCCAGCAGCCAGGGACAATCCTCCGGCGAGCAGTACTTC
NA	TRBV29-1	TRBJ2-6	CSVKGVAGANVLTF	TGCAGCGTTAAGGGCGTTGCTGGGGCCAACGTCCTGACTTTC
NA	TRBV10-2	TRBJ1-5	CASSEQESGTHQPQHF	TGCGCCAGCAGTGAACAGGAGTCCGGGACTCATCAGCCCCAGCATTTT
NA	TRBV6-1	TRBJ1-5	CASSVQIGQLSNQPQHF	TGTGCCAGCAGTGTCCAGATAGGACAGCTTAGCAATCAGCCCCAGCATTTT
NA	TRBV28	TRBJ1-1	CASSSAGTEAFF	TGTGCCAGCAGTTCAGCCGGGACTGAAGCTTTCTTT
NA	TRBV15	TRBJ2-3	CATSRDPGQPLSSTDTQYF	TGTGCCACCAGCAGAGATCCGGGGCAGCCGCTATCTAGCACAGATACGCAGTATTTT
NA	TRBV10-3	TRBJ2-3	CAISGTLATDTQYF	TGTGCCATCAGTGGGACTCTTGCCACAGATACGCAGTATTTT
NA	TRBV28	TRBJ2-3	CASRPQGEGEGTQYF	TGTGCCAGCAGGCCACAGGGGGAGGGAGAAGGTACGCAGTATTTT
NA	TRBV6-5	TRBJ1-5	CASTKSWGLNQPQHF	TGTGCCAGCACCAAAAGCTGGGGGCTGAATCAGCCCCAGCATTTT
TRBD2	TRBV6-5	TRBJ2-1	CASSYSPAGGQLEQFF	TGTGCCAGCAGTTACTCTCCAGCGGGAGGCCAATTGGAGCAGTTCTTC